This T cell receptor beta chain stems from a study of blood T cell repertoires in COVID-19. CDR3 length equals 15 residues. The germline V and J ends were trimmed by 1 base and 2 bases, with 9 bases remaining between them. The germline V gene has CDR1 SGDLS and CDR2 YYNGEE. Produced via immunoSEQ multiplex PCR; TCRdb's table is partial and in-frame only. The sample includes under 250,000 clones, over 75% of them seen just once. The sample comprised PBMCs or T cells enriched from blood (not recorded which). The receptor's source is a woman between 45 and 60 years old with acute COVID-19. This chain uses TRBV9 with TRBJ2-2, with D maybe TRBD1 (5 bases). The CDR3 DNA sequence: TGTGCCAGCAGCGTAAAGGGGCAAAACACCGGGGAGCTGTTTTTT. Protein: CASSVKGQNTGELFF. Combining the CDR3 with reference TRBV9 and TRBJ2-2 gives the whole variable domain DSGVTQTPKHLITATGQRVTLRCSPRSGDLSVYWYQQSLDQGLQFLIQYYNGEERAKGNILERFSAQQFPDLHSELNLSSLELGDSALYFCASSVKGQNTGELFFGEGSRLTVL.